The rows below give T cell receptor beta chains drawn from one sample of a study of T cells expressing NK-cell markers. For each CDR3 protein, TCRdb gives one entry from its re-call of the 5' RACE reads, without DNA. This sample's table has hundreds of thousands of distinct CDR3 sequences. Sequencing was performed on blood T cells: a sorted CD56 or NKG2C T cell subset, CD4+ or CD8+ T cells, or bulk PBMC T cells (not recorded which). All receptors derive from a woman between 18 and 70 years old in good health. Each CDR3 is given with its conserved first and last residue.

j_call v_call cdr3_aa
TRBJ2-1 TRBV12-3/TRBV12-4 CATGRGPLNNEQFF
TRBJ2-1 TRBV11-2 CASSPGGFSNEQFF
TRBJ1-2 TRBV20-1 CSAREQKYPGDGYTF
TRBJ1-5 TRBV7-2 CASSLGTETYQPQHF
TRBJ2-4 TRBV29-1 CSVAGRGLAKNIQYF
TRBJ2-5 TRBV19 CASRSRGHETQYF
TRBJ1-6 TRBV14 CASSHRDNSPLHF
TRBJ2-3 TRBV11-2 CASSFEGTYSTDTQYF
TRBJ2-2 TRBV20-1 CSARGGTGGPNTGELFF
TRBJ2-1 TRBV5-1 CASSLVRGDNEQFF
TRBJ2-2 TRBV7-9 CASSFGSRGELFF
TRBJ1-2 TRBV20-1 CSASEWGAKGYTF
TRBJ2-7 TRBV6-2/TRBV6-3 CATKVLGLAGEGEQYF
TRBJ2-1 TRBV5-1 CASSRSTTNEQFF
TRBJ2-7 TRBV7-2 CASSLRDGFGYEQYF
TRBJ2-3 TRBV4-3 CASSHSDGGRGDTQYF
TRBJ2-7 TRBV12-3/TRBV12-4 CASSLVGTGSYEQYF
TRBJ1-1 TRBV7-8 CASSSTGRLDTEAFF
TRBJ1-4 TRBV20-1 CSGVRGRDEKLFF
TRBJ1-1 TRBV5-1 CASSLDLNTEAFF
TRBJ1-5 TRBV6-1 CASRGDRDSNQPQHF
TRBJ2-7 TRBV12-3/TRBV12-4 CASRAAGRGYEQYF
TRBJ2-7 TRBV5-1 CASRKGAGISEQYF
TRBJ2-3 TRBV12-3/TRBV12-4 CASSPFGLAAKHTDTQYF
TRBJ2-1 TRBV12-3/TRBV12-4 CASSWEGGFGNEQFF
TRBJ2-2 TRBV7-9 CASSLSRTGGAGELFF
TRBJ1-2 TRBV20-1 CSARGPGQSSYGYTF
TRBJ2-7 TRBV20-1 CSAHGLAGAGPNEQYF
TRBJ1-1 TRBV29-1 CSVRRDGVGTEAFF
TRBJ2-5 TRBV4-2 CASQRASGAGETQYF
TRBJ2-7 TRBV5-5 CASSLSGFLYEQYF
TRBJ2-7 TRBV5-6 CASSFVGGRTEQYF
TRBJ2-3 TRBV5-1 CASSLGWRAASSDTQYF
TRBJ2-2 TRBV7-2 CASSPHKWAGELFF
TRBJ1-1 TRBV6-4 CASSDSWGKAFF
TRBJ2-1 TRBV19 CASSVAGEQFF
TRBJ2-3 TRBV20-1 CSARQWGRSTDTQYF
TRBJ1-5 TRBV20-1 CSARGDSYQPQHF
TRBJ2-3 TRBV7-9 CASSLGTGSTDTQYF
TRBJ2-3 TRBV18 CASSPPAGDTQYF
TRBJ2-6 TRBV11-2 CASNRPGQSRSGANVLTF
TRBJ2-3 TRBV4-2 CASSKEAASTDTQYF
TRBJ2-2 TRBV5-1 CASSWGQRTGELFF
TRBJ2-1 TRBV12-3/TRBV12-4 CASSLRISSYNEQFF
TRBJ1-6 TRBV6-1 CASSLELPSYNSPLHF
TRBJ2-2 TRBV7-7 CASSPDKNTGELFF
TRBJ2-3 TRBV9 CASSVASGKPDTQYF
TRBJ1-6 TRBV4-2 CASRPLGSSYNSPLHF
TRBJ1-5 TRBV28 CASSIMAGGGGNQPQHF
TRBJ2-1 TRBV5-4 CASSRTGDSSEQFF
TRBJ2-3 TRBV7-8 CASSFRGAAPDTQYF
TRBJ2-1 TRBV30 CAWERGAGVPFF
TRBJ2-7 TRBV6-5 CASSYSRLEYEQYF